This entry is about one TCR beta chain. Using immunoSEQ multiplex PCR, the repertoire was profiled, and TCRdb retains in-frame clones only, with some absent. The sample lists 700,000 or so clones; roughly 88% were seen once. Germline CDR1 and CDR2: MNHEY and SMNVEV (reference sequence). The V and J ends lost 2 bases and 10 bases respectively, with 14 bases between them. The CDR3 covers 14 residues. The sample comes from a study of shared T cell receptors in the human thymus. The same data also contributed to another study, on human thymus T cells. As that study records: Thymic and blood repertoires seemed to show skewed V and J gene use.

Sequencing used thymocytes. The chain recombines TRBV27 with TRBJ1-4; no clear D gene. The TCR originated in a girl in the first two years of life with a congenital heart defect. CDR3 in DNA: TGTGCCAGCAGTTTAGACCCCAACCGCGGAAAACTGTTTTTT. Translating it yields CASSLDPNRGKLFF. The variable domain in full, completed from reference TRBV27 and TRBJ1-4, reads EAQVTQNPRYLITVTGKKLTVTCSQNMNHEYMSWYRQDPGLGLRQIYYSMNVEVTDKGDVPEGYKVSRKEKRNFPLILESPSPNQTSLYFCASSLDPNRGKLFFGSGTQLSVL.